The rows below give T cell receptor beta chains drawn from one sample of a study of shared clonotypes between healthy human individuals. The assay was immunoSEQ multiplex PCR, and TCRdb's table has in-frame clones only and misses some. The repertoire has roughly 2.1 million clones, roughly 91% of them found once; the top ten carry over 1.5%. The sample consisted of naive CD8+ T cells from PBMCs. Every receptor here comes from a man between 18 and 35 years old in good health. Some clones in this sample may be carry-over from other donors' samples. Each CDR3 is given with its conserved first and last residue. The order of the fields is D gene, V gene, J gene, CDR3 protein. The D gene is left open where the match is weak.

d_gene: .
v_gene: TRBV19
j_gene: TRBJ2-7
CDR3aa: CASSIDATDYEQYF

d_gene: .
v_gene: TRBV14
j_gene: TRBJ1-4
CDR3aa: CASSPWGEREKLFF

d_gene: .
v_gene: TRBV9
j_gene: TRBJ2-7
CDR3aa: CASSAGDSYEQYF

d_gene: .
v_gene: TRBV6-5
j_gene: TRBJ1-1
CDR3aa: CASSYTGIHSSEEAFF

d_gene: .
v_gene: TRBV7-3
j_gene: TRBJ2-3
CDR3aa: CASSRGRPWDTQYF

d_gene: .
v_gene: TRBV29-1
j_gene: TRBJ2-1
CDR3aa: CNALGGSSYNEQFF

d_gene: .
v_gene: TRBV5-4
j_gene: TRBJ2-3
CDR3aa: CASSFTRGTDTQYF

d_gene: .
v_gene: TRBV19
j_gene: TRBJ1-1
CDR3aa: CASSDWVVGTEAFF

d_gene: .
v_gene: TRBV6-5
j_gene: TRBJ1-3
CDR3aa: CASRDFIGNTIYF

d_gene: .
v_gene: TRBV6-1
j_gene: TRBJ2-7
CDR3aa: CASTSTASYEQYF

d_gene: .
v_gene: TRBV7-2
j_gene: TRBJ1-2
CDR3aa: CASSPQVYGYTF

d_gene: .
v_gene: TRBV28
j_gene: TRBJ1-5
CDR3aa: CASSFPGVAGASQPQHF

d_gene: TRBD1
v_gene: TRBV9
j_gene: TRBJ1-2
CDR3aa: CASSIGQGLVYGYTF

d_gene: .
v_gene: TRBV5-6
j_gene: TRBJ2-1
CDR3aa: CASSPLFVGEQFF

d_gene: .
v_gene: TRBV7-6
j_gene: TRBJ2-3
CDR3aa: CASSAGRGTDTQYF

d_gene: .
v_gene: TRBV7-9
j_gene: TRBJ2-5
CDR3aa: CASGGGLRETQYF

d_gene: TRBD2
v_gene: TRBV7-9
j_gene: TRBJ2-1
CDR3aa: CASSLSLAVYNEQFF

d_gene: .
v_gene: TRBV4-2
j_gene: TRBJ2-3
CDR3aa: CASSPRPGVTDTQYF

d_gene: TRBD1
v_gene: TRBV28
j_gene: TRBJ2-7
CDR3aa: CASSFYRGNYEQYF

d_gene: TRBD2
v_gene: TRBV6-5
j_gene: TRBJ2-5
CDR3aa: CASQITSEQETQYF

d_gene: .
v_gene: TRBV28
j_gene: TRBJ2-7
CDR3aa: CASSLWISESYEQYF

d_gene: .
v_gene: TRBV27
j_gene: TRBJ2-7
CDR3aa: CASSLTQALRYEQYF

d_gene: .
v_gene: TRBV28
j_gene: TRBJ2-7
CDR3aa: CASSLWASGSSYEQYF

d_gene: TRBD2
v_gene: TRBV5-4
j_gene: TRBJ2-1
CDR3aa: CASSLRRELYNEQFF

d_gene: TRBD1
v_gene: TRBV27
j_gene: TRBJ2-2
CDR3aa: CASRKQGRSGELFF

d_gene: .
v_gene: TRBV9
j_gene: TRBJ2-3
CDR3aa: CASSVAQYSTDTQYF

d_gene: TRBD2
v_gene: TRBV7-6
j_gene: TRBJ2-1
CDR3aa: CASSSRLAGGPSDEQFF

d_gene: TRBD1
v_gene: TRBV27
j_gene: TRBJ2-1
CDR3aa: CASSATGGGNEQFF

d_gene: TRBD2
v_gene: TRBV5-4
j_gene: TRBJ2-1
CDR3aa: CASREGLAGASEQFF

d_gene: TRBD2
v_gene: TRBV5-1
j_gene: TRBJ2-1
CDR3aa: CASSFWGRVSYNEQFF

d_gene: TRBD2
v_gene: TRBV4-1
j_gene: TRBJ2-5
CDR3aa: CASSRGTSGGHQETQYF

d_gene: .
v_gene: TRBV10-3
j_gene: TRBJ2-7
CDR3aa: CAISVDSYYEQYF

d_gene: TRBD2
v_gene: TRBV9
j_gene: TRBJ2-1
CDR3aa: CASSPGLAGGDNEQFF

d_gene: .
v_gene: TRBV4-2
j_gene: TRBJ1-1
CDR3aa: CASSVRERNTEAFF